This is a list of T cell receptor beta chains from one sample in a study of identical twins. TCRdb called the 5' RACE reads again in MiXCR, with one record for every CDR3 protein. Of roughly 1.6 million distinct CDR3 sequences in the sample, about 31% were seen once. The specimen was cord blood. The origin of the receptors is a newborn girl in good health. The CDR3 runs from the conserved cysteine through the conserved F or W. The D gene is left open where the match is weak. Rows give clone size only sometimes, using once, few, many, or a class for an expanded clone.

v_call	d_call	j_call	clone_size	cdr3_aa	cdr3_nt
TRBV28	-	TRBJ2-7	-	CASSGGQIYNEQYF	TGTGCCAGCAGTGGTGGACAGATCTACAATGAGCAGTACTTC
TRBV24-1	-	TRBJ2-5	few	CATSGHSGWETQYF	TGTGCCACCAGTGGCCACTCTGGATGGGAGACCCAGTACTTC
TRBV7-6	-	TRBJ1-6	-	CASSPQTSNSPLHF	TGTGCCAGCAGCCCGCAAACCTCCAATTCACCCCTCCACTTT
TRBV27	-	TRBJ2-7	many	CASSLGRGNEQYF	TGTGCCAGCAGTTTAGGCAGGGGAAACGAGCAGTACTTC
TRBV6-1	TRBD1	TRBJ1-1	-	CASSDLGQGFTEAFF	TGTGCCAGCAGTGACCTGGGACAGGGGTTCACTGAAGCTTTCTTT
TRBV10-3	TRBD2	TRBJ2-7	few	CAISDSGGGPAYEQYF	TGTGCCATCAGTGATTCAGGCGGGGGGCCCGCCTACGAGCAGTACTTC
TRBV4-1	-	TRBJ1-1	-	CASRKVGAMNTEAFF	TGCGCCAGCAGAAAGGTGGGAGCTATGAACACTGAAGCTTTCTTT
TRBV10-3	-	TRBJ1-2	few	CAISEGARLSYGYTF	TGTGCCATCAGTGAGGGCGCCCGACTGAGCTATGGCTACACCTTC
TRBV7-2	-	TRBJ1-6	-	CASSLGPPSLSLHF	TGTGCCAGCAGCTTAGGGCCCCCTTCTCTGTCCCTCCACTTT
TRBV20-1	TRBD1	TRBJ2-7	many	CSARDRFYEQYF	TGCAGTGCTAGGGACAGGTTCTACGAGCAGTACTTC
TRBV6-5	TRBD2	TRBJ2-5	-	CASSARAGEKNEQYF	TGTGCCAGCAGTGCGCGAGCGGGAGAGAAGAATGAGCAGTACTTC
TRBV18	-	TRBJ2-1	-	CASSPLRSQANNEQFF	TGTGCCAGCTCACCACTCAGGTCCCAGGCTAACAATGAGCAGTTCTTC
TRBV21-1	-	TRBJ2-5	few	CASSRSAGTEETQYF	TGTGCCAGCAGCCGAAGTGCGGGGACAGAAGAGACCCAGTACTTC
TRBV28	-	TRBJ2-5	few	CATLVRPQETQYF	TGTGCCACCTTAGTGCGCCCCCAAGAGACCCAGTACTTC
TRBV29-1	-	TRBJ1-1	few	CSVLKGYTEAFF	TGCAGCGTTCTCAAGGGGTACACTGAAGCTTTCTTT
TRBV27	-	TRBJ2-3	few	CASSPSPRHTQYF	TGTGCCAGCAGTCCGTCCCCTCGTCATACGCAGTATTTT
TRBV20-1	TRBD1	TRBJ1-2	-	CSAPTRDRGKGYTF	TGCAGTGCTCCAACCCGGGACAGGGGAAAGGGCTACACCTTC
TRBV15	-	TRBJ2-7	many	CATSRDKSYEQYF	TGTGCCACCAGCAGAGACAAATCCTACGAGCAGTACTTC
TRBV20-1	-	TRBJ2-7	-	CSARGVEQYF	TGCAGTGCTAGAGGAGTCGAGCAGTACTTC
TRBV12-5	-	TRBJ2-3	few	CASGLVKNRVVRGCPDTQYF	TGTGCTAGTGGTTTGGTAAAAAACCGGGTCGTGAGGGGCTGCCCAGATACGCAGTATTTT
TRBV24-1	TRBD1	TRBJ1-5	few	CATSDGQVNQPQHF	TGTGCCACCAGTGACGGACAGGTCAATCAGCCCCAGCATTTT
TRBV4-2	-	TRBJ2-1	-	CASSHPEMPGEQFF	TGTGCCAGCAGCCACCCGGAGATGCCTGGTGAGCAGTTCTTC
TRBV11-1	-	TRBJ1-1	few	CASSRPINTEAFF	TGTGCCAGCAGCCGACCGATCAACACTGAAGCTTTCTTT
TRBV20-1	-	TRBJ2-6	few	CSASQGSGANVLTF	TGCAGTGCTAGCCAGGGTTCTGGGGCCAACGTCCTGACTTTC
TRBV11-2	TRBD2	TRBJ2-1	-	CASSLVYRDRGLAGGGEQFF	TGTGCCAGCAGCTTAGTCTACCGGGACAGAGGACTAGCGGGAGGGGGTGAGCAGTTCTTC
TRBV6-1	TRBD2	TRBJ2-1	few	CASSVIAGGPGNEQFF	TGTGCCAGCAGTGTAATAGCGGGGGGGCCCGGCAATGAGCAGTTCTTC
TRBV7-2	TRBD2	TRBJ2-1	-	CASRLAGGRFNNEQFF	TGTGCCAGCAGACTAGCGGGGGGGCGTTTCAACAATGAGCAGTTCTTC
TRBV27	TRBD2	TRBJ2-3	few	CASRPTWRPAGWGTDTQYF	TGTGCCAGCAGGCCCACATGGAGGCCAGCGGGGTGGGGCACAGATACGCAGTATTTT
TRBV25-1	TRBD1	TRBJ2-7	-	CASGRQGAYEQYF	TGTGCCAGCGGGAGACAGGGGGCGTACGAGCAGTACTTC
TRBV5-6	-	TRBJ1-1	few	CASSRPGPGTEAFF	TGTGCCAGCAGCCGTCCGGGCCCCGGGACAGAAGCTTTCTTT
TRBV5-1	-	TRBJ2-1	-	CASSLYSTIYNEQFF	TGCGCCAGCAGCTTGTATTCTACCATCTACAATGAGCAGTTCTTC
TRBV4-2	TRBD2	TRBJ2-3	many	CASSQGLAGVTDTQYF	TGTGCCAGCAGCCAAGGACTAGCGGGGGTCACAGATACGCAGTATTTT
TRBV27	TRBD1	TRBJ1-6	-	CASSLGQGRPSSYNSPLHF	TGTGCCAGCAGTTTGGGACAGGGCAGGCCAAGCTCCTATAATTCACCCCTCCACTTT
TRBV3-1	-	TRBJ1-2	few	CASSQGTGLNYGYTF	TGTGCCAGCAGCCAAGGTACGGGTCTCAACTATGGCTACACCTTC
TRBV20-1	-	TRBJ1-2	few	CSAREGSGSNGYTF	TGCAGTGCTAGAGAGGGATCCGGCTCCAATGGCTACACCTTC
TRBV5-1	TRBD2	TRBJ2-3	-	CASSSQGTSGRQRSDTQYF	TGCGCCAGCAGCTCTCAGGGGACTAGCGGGAGACAGAGGTCAGATACGCAGTATTTT
TRBV6-6	-	TRBJ2-3	-	CASRWDGNTDTQYF	TGTGCCAGCAGATGGGACGGCAACACAGATACGCAGTATTTT
TRBV9	-	TRBJ2-1	few	CASSVGTRAYNEQFF	TGTGCCAGCAGCGTAGGGACCAGGGCCTACAATGAGCAGTTCTTC
TRBV27	TRBD2	TRBJ2-2	few	CATFWASGGPNTGELFF	TGTGCCACCTTTTGGGCTAGCGGGGGCCCGAACACCGGGGAGCTGTTTTTT
TRBV20-1	-	TRBJ2-3	few	CSATRGGPDTQYF	TGCAGTGCCACCAGGGGGGGTCCAGATACGCAGTATTTT
TRBV20-1	-	TRBJ2-7	-	CSARDYGYEQYF	TGCAGTGCTAGAGATTACGGTTACGAGCAGTACTTC